This TCR beta chain emerged from a study of T-cell memory formation after mild COVID-19. Constant-segment-primed 5'RACE gave TCR alpha and TCR beta cDNA libraries with sample barcodes and UMIs. Each CDR3 protein gets one entry after TCRdb re-called the 5' RACE reads with MiXCR. The data show fewer than 140,000 distinct CDR3 sequences, around an eighth seen once. This clonotype has a handful of counts. Sequenced sample: PBMCs or a T cell subset sorted from them (not recorded which). The sequence was obtained from an adult woman who had mild COVID-19 (a few samples of this study predate the infection). Cell type and time point are not known.

This CDR3 is CASSAIPDTEAFF. In DNA form, the CDR3 reads TGTGCCAGCAGCGCCATTCCGGACACTGAAGCTTTCTTT. The chain couples TRBV6-5 to TRBJ1-1, with unresolved D. V dropped 6 bases and J dropped 3 bases, with 11 bases sitting between them. Germline loops: CDR1 MNHEY, CDR2 SVGAGI. This CDR3 is built from 13 residues.